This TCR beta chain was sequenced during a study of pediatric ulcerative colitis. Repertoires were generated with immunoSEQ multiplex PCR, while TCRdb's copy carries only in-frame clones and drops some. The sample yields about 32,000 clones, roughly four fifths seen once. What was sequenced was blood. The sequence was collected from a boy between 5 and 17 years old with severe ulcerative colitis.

CDR3: CASSSGRRETQYF. Written as DNA, the CDR3 is TGTGCCAGCAGTTCGGGCCGCCGAGAGACCCAGTACTTC. The chain combines TRBV27 with TRBJ2-5; D is ambiguous. The germline CDR1 and CDR2 sequences are MNHEY and SMNVEV (reference sequence). The length of the CDR3 is 13 residues. Between the trimmed V and J ends, which lost 4 bases and 4 bases, there was a span of 10 bases.